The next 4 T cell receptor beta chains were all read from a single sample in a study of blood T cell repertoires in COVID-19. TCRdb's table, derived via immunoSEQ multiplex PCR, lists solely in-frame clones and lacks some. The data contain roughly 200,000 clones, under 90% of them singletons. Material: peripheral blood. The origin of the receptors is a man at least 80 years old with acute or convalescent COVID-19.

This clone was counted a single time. CDR3 sequence reads: CATSDGTSGNEQFF. CDR3 DNA: TGTGCCACCAGTGATGGGACTAGCGGAAATGAGCAGTTCTTC. V is TRBV24-1 and J is TRBJ2-1; 11 bases match TRBD2. Per germline, CDR1 KGHDR and CDR2 SFDVKD. The CDR3 extends over 14 amino acids. V was pared by 3 bases and J by 7 bases, with 1 base of the junction left unmatched.

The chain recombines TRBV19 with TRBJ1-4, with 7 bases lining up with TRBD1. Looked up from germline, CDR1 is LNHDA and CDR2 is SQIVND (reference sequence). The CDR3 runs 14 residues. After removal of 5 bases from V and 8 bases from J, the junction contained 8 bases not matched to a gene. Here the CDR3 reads CASSATGAAEKLFF. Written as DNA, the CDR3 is TGTGCCAGTAGTGCCACAGGGGCGGCGGAAAAACTGTTTTTT.

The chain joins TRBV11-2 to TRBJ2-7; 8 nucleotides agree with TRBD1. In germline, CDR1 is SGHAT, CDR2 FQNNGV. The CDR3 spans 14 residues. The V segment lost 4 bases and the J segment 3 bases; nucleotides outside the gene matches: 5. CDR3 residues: CASSWTGRFYEQYF. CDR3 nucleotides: TGTGCCAGCAGCTGGACAGGGAGGTTCTACGAGCAGTACTTC. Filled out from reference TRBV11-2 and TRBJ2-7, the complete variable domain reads EAGVAQSPRYKIIEKRQSVAFWCNPISGHATLYWYQQILGQGPKLLIQFQNNGVVDDSQLPKDRFSAERLKGVDSTLKIQPAKLEDSAVYLCASSWTGRFYEQYFGPGTRLTVT.

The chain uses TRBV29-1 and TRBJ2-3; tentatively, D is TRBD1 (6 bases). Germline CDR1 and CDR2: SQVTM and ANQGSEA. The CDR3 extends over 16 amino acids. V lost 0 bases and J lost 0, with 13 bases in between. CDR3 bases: TGCAGCGTTGAAGATCAGAGGGGGTCTAGCACAGATACGCAGTATTTT. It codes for CSVEDQRGSSTDTQYF.